This TCR beta chain is from a study of CD8 T cells in Susac syndrome. The CDR3 runs 15 residues. The V and J ends lost 3 bases and 4 bases respectively, with 12 bases between them. The germline CDR1 and CDR2 sequences are SNHLY and FYNNEI. CD8+ and CD4+ T cells from blood underwent TCR beta sequencing, which was carried out in a high-throughput format. TEMRA cells were enriched by FACS, while CD8+ and CD4+ T cells were obtained through a negative isolation that was performed magnetically. RNA amounts of about 0.45 to 1 ug underwent reverse transcription with random hexamers. TCRdb re-analysed the immunoSEQ multiplex PCR reads in MiXCR, keeping a single row per CDR3 protein. In the table there are about 130,000 distinct CDR3 sequences, over 85% of which are singletons.

This sequence joins TRBV2 and TRBJ1-4; D unclear. Sequenced: CD4+ T cells from PBMCs. This sequence was found in a human donor in good health. CDR3 residues: CASSDGLLDNEKLFF. CDR3 bases: TGTGCCAGCAGTGACGGGCTCCTTGATAATGAAAAACTGTTTTTT. The full variable domain, in which reference TRBV2 and TRBJ1-4 provide the parts outside the CDR3, is EPEVTQTPSHQVTQMGQEVILRCVPISNHLYFYWYRQILGQKVEFLVSFYNNEISEKSEIFDDQFSVERPDGSNFTLKIRSTKLEDSAMYFCASSDGLLDNEKLFFGSGTQLSVL.